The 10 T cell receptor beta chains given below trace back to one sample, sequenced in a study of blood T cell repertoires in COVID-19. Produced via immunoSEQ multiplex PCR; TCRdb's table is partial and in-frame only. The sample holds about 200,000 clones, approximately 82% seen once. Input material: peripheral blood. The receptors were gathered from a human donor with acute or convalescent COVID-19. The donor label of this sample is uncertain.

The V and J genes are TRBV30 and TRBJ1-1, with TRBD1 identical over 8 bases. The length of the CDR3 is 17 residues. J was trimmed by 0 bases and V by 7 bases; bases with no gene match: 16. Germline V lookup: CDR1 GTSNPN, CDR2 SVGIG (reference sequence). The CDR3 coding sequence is TGTGCCTACAACCGGGACAGGCTTAGATCCATGAACACTGAAGCTTTCTTT. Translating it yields CAYNRDRLRSMNTEAFF.

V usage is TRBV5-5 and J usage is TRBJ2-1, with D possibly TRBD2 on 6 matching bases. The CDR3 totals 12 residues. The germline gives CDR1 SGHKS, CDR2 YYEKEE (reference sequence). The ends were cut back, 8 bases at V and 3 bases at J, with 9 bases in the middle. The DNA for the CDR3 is TGTGCCAGTGGAGGGAGCTACAATGAGCAGTTCTTC. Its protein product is CASGGSYNEQFF.

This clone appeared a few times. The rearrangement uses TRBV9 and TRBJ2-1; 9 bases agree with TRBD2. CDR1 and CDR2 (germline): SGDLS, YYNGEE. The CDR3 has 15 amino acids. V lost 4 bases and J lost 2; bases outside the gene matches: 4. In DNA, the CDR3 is TGTGCCAGCAGCCCGAGACTAGCGGCCTACAATGAGCAGTTCTTC. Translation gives CASSPRLAAYNEQFF.

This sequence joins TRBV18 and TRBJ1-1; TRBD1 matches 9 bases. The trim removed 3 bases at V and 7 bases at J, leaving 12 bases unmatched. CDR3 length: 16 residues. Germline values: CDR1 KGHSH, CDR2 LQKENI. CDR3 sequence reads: CASSPLTGGRRGEAFF. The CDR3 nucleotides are TGTGCCAGCTCACCCCTCACAGGGGGCAGGAGGGGTGAAGCTTTCTTT.

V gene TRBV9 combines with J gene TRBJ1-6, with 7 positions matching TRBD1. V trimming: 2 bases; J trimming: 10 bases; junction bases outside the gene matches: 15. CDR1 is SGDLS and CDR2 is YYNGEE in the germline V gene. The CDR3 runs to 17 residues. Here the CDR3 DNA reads TGTGCCAGCAGCGTGGGGGAACAGGGGAGATTTCGATCACCCCTCCACTTT. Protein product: CASSVGEQGRFRSPLHF.

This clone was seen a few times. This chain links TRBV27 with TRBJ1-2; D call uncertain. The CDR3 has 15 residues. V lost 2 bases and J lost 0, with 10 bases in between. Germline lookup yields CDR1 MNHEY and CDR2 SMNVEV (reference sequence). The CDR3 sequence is CASSLIGGPNYGYTF. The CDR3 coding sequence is TGTGCCAGCAGTTTAATTGGAGGACCTAACTATGGCTACACCTTC.

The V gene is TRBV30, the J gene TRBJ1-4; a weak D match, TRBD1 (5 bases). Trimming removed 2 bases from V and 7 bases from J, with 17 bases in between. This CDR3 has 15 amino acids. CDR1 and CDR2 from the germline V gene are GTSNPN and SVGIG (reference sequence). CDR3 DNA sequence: TGTGCCTGGAGTCCTCAGGCGGGGCCAGGTGAAAAACTGTTTTTT. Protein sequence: CAWSPQAGPGEKLFF.

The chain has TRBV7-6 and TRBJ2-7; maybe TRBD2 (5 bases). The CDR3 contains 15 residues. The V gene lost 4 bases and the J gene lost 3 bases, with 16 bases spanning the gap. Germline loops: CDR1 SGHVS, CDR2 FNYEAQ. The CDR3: CASSSSAGGLYEQYF. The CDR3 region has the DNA TGTGCCAGCAGCTCCAGCGCGGGTGGGCTCTACGAGCAGTACTTC.

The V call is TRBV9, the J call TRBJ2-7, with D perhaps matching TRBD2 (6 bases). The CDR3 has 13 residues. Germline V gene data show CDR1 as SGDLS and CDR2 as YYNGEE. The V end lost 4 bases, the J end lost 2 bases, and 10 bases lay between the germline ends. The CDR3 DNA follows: TGTGCCAGCAGCCCCTCGGGGGCCTACGAGCAGTACTTC. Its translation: CASSPSGAYEQYF.

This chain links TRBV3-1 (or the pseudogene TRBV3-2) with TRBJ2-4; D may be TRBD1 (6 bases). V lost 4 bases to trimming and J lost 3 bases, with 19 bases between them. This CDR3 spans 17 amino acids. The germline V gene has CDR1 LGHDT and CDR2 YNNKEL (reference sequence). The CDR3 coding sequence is TGTGCCAGCAGCCCAATCGCTGGGGGCGCGGGCAAAAACATTCAGTACTTC. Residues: CASSPIAGGAGKNIQYF.